Presented here are 7 T cell receptor beta chains from one specimen sequenced in a study of metastatic and nonmetastatic thyroid tumors. TCRdb re-called clones from the PCR reads using MiXCR. This table holds approximately 32,000 clones, about 15% found once. Not a single patient had been given any form of treatment at any point before undergoing thyroid surgery. Sequenced material: blood. These receptors came from a male donor with papillary thyroid cancer or a benign thyroid nodule (not recorded which). Some clones in this sample may be carry-over from other donors' samples.

This clone was counted ten times or more. The rearrangement joins TRBV4-2 to TRBJ2-1; 11 bases agree with TRBD2. The trim removed 0 bases at V and 5 bases at J, leaving 6 bases unmatched. The CDR3 is 17 amino acids. Germline loops: CDR1 LGHNA, CDR2 YNFKEQ. The CDR3 spells CASSQDIGTSGNNEQFF. CDR3 in DNA: TGTGCCAGCAGCCAAGATATTGGGACTAGCGGCAACAATGAGCAGTTCTTC.

This clone was observed many times. The chain employs TRBV11-3 and TRBJ1-1, with D hard to call. CDR1 and CDR2 from the germline V gene are SGHNT and YENEEA. Trimming left V 1 base short and J 6 bases short, with 6 bases between. The CDR3 sequence is 12 residues long. This CDR3 is CASSLGLPEAFF. The CDR3 DNA sequence: TGTGCCAGCAGCTTAGGTCTGCCTGAAGCTTTCTTT.

The table lists this clone with many counts. This rearrangement joins TRBV5-5 to TRBJ2-7, with D possibly being TRBD2 (6 bases). The CDR3 totals 16 residues. CDR1 SGHKS and CDR2 YYEKEE come from the germline V gene (reference sequence). V was cut by 0 bases and J by 0 bases, with 13 bases left in between. The CDR3 DNA follows: TGTGCCAGCAGCTTGGCCGTAGCGACTAGCTCCTACGAGCAGTACTTC. The encoded protein is CASSLAVATSSYEQYF.

The genes are TRBV30 and TRBJ1-2, with 9 bases lining up with TRBD1. This CDR3 has 12 residues. CDR1 is GTSNPN and CDR2 is SVGIG in the germline V gene (reference sequence). Trimming cost V 8 bases and J 6 bases; bases outside gene matches: 7. The CDR3, as DNA: TGTGCCCGTTTAGGGACAGGGCATGGCTACACCTTC. The encoded protein is CARLGTGHGYTF.

This clone was seen at least ten times. The chain couples TRBV28 to TRBJ2-7; TRBD1 agrees at 8 bases. V shed 6 bases, J shed 5 bases, and the junction held 6 bases outside the gene matches. The CDR3 length is 13 residues. From germline, CDR1 is MDHEN and CDR2 SYDVKM. CDR3 residues: CASSYYRGDEQYF. In nucleotides, the CDR3 is TGTGCCAGCAGCTATTACAGGGGGGACGAGCAGTACTTC.

Of note for this clone: A junction end diverges from the germline sequence, so it may reflect a read error. This sequence joins TRBV11-2 and TRBJ2-1; D not certain. Germline CDR1 SGHAT, CDR2 FQNNGV. The CDR3 contains 15 residues. CDR3 sequence reads: CARSLYFSSYNEQFF. CDR3 sequence (DNA): TGTGCCAGAAGCTTATACTTCAGCTCCTACAATGAGCAGTTCTTC.

This clone was seen a handful of times. The chain has TRBV19 and TRBJ2-1; no clear D gene. Germline V lookup: CDR1 LNHDA, CDR2 SQIVND (reference sequence). V gave up 3 bases and J gave up 3 bases, with 9 bases separating them. The CDR3 is made up of 14 amino acids. CDR3 DNA: TGTGCCAGTAGTATCTTCGGCAGCTACAATGAGCAGTTCTTC. Amino acid sequence: CASSIFGSYNEQFF. The entire variable domain, with the rest obtained from reference TRBV19 and TRBJ2-1, is as follows: DGGITQSPKYLFRKEGQNVTLSCEQNLNHDAMYWYRQDPGQGLRLIYYSQIVNDFQKGDIAEGYSVSREKKESFPLTVTSAQKNPTAFYLCASSIFGSYNEQFFGPGTRLTVL.